The rows below give T cell receptor beta chains drawn from one sample of a study of OX40 agonist ivuxolimab in advanced cancers. Generated by immunoSEQ multiplex PCR, the TCRdb table keeps only in-frame clones and is missing some. The table lists tens of thousands of clones, roughly 88% of them singletons. The sample was CD4+ or CD8+ T cells sorted from blood, taken in a trial of the OX40 agonist ivuxolimab. Every receptor here comes from an adult with an advanced solid tumor such as melanoma, head and neck, liver or kidney cancer. Both conserved end residues are part of each CDR3. D genes are given only for firm matches. Only some rows state a clone size, as once, few, many or a class for expanded clones.

>TRBJ1-3|.|13|TRBV11-2|.
TGTGCCAGCAGCTTACTGAGCCGAAACACCATATATTTT
CASSLLSRNTIYF
>TRBJ2-2|few|15|TRBV9|.
TGTGCCAGCAGCGTAGAGGGGGGGCCCAGCGGGGAGCTGTTTTTT
CASSVEGGPSGELFF
>TRBJ2-3|.|18|TRBV2|TRBD2
TGTGCCAGCAGTGAAGTGCTAGCGGGGGGCTGGAGCACAGATACGCAGTATTTT
CASSEVLAGGWSTDTQYF
>TRBJ1-2|.|14|TRBV5-6|TRBD1
TGTGCCAGCAGCTCCCGGACAGGCAAAGGGGGCTACACCTTC
CASSSRTGKGGYTF
>TRBJ1-4|.|12|TRBV19|.
TGTGCCAGTAGTGCAGGGTTTGAAAAACTGTTTTTT
CASSAGFEKLFF
>TRBJ2-3|.|14|TRBV7-2|TRBD2
TGTGCCAGCAGGAGCCTCGGGGGGGCGGATACGCAGTATTTT
CASRSLGGADTQYF
>TRBJ1-2|.|15|TRBV5-5|.
TGTGCCAGCAGCTTGGTAGGAGGGTCACCACACGGCTACACCTTC
CASSLVGGSPHGYTF
>TRBJ1-5|once|12|TRBV6-5|.
TGTGCCAGCAGTCGGGGGAATCAGCCCCAGCATTTT
CASSRGNQPQHF
>TRBJ2-3|.|18|TRBV11-3|TRBD2
TGTGCCAGCAGCTTAGAGGGGGGACTAGCGGCCTTCACAGATACGCAGTATTTT
CASSLEGGLAAFTDTQYF
>TRBJ2-2|.|13|TRBV5-1|TRBD2
TGCGCCAGCAGCACCGGGAGGACCGGGGAGCTGTTTTTT
CASSTGRTGELFF
>TRBJ2-5|.|14|TRBV5-6|.
TGTGCCAGCAGCTTGGCTGGGGCTCGGGAGACCCAGTACTTC
CASSLAGARETQYF
>TRBJ2-1|.|11|TRBV25-1|TRBD2
TGTGCCAGCAGGACTAGCGTGGGGCAGTTCTTC
CASRTSVGQFF
>TRBJ1-1|.|11|TRBV7-2|.
TGTGCCAGCAGCTTAGGCAACATCTACCCTTTT
CASSLGNIYPF
>TRBJ1-5|.|15|TRBV6-1|.
TGTGCCAGCGCAGAACAGGGAATCGCCAATCAGCCCCAGCATTTT
CASAEQGIANQPQHF
>TRBJ2-3|.|17|TRBV4-2|.
TGTGCCAGCAGCCAAGATCCTAGCTCCTCGGGCACAGATACGCAGTATTTT
CASSQDPSSSGTDTQYF
>TRBJ1-6|.|18|TRBV14|.
TGTGCCAGCAGCCAAAGGTTCTCCGGGACGGATTATAATTCACCCCTCCACTTT
CASSQRFSGTDYNSPLHF
>TRBJ2-2|.|16|TRBV6-5|.
TGTGCCAGCAGTTACCAGAGCCAGAGGAACACCGGGGAGCTGTTTTTT
CASSYQSQRNTGELFF
>TRBJ2-5|.|14|TRBV18|.
TGTGCCAGCTCACCCGGACTGTACCAAGAGACCCAGTACTTC
CASSPGLYQETQYF
>TRBJ1-1|.|12|TRBV7-2|.
TGTGCCAGCAGTTACCAGGGTTCTGAAGCTTTCTTT
CASSYQGSEAFF
>TRBJ1-1|.|16|TRBV6-5|.
TGTGCCAGCAGTTACTCGGGGCGTATAACGAACACTGAAGCTTTCTTT
CASSYSGRITNTEAFF
>TRBJ2-1|.|15|TRBV11-3|.
TGTGCCAGCAGCTTATGGGAGGCCTCCTACAATGAGCAGTTCTTC
CASSLWEASYNEQFF
>TRBJ1-6|.|13|TRBV7-3|.
TGTGCCAGCAGCCCCCAGGAGGGGAGTACCCTCCACTTT
CASSPQEGSTLHF
>TRBJ2-7|few|14|TRBV19|TRBD1
TGTGCCAGTAGTATAGATGGACAGGGGTACGAGCAGTACTTC
CASSIDGQGYEQYF
>TRBJ2-7|.|14|TRBV18|.
TGTGCCAGCTCACCACGGAGTGGGCGGGATGTGCAGTACTTC
CASSPRSGRDVQYF
>TRBJ2-3|.|16|TRBV6-5|TRBD2
TGTGCCAGCAGTTACGTAGCGGGGGGGAATGCAGATACGCAGTATTTT
CASSYVAGGNADTQYF
>TRBJ2-3|.|14|TRBV19|.
TGTGCCAGTAGTAGGGTTAGTAGCACAGATACGCAGTATTTT
CASSRVSSTDTQYF
>TRBJ2-7|once|12|TRBV5-4|.
TGTGCCAGCAGATGGACTTACTACGAGCAGTACTTC
CASRWTYYEQYF
>TRBJ2-3|once|15|TRBV19|TRBD2
TGTGCCAGTAGTACTTTTAGCGGGAGAACAGATACGCAGTATTTT
CASSTFSGRTDTQYF
>TRBJ1-2|.|14|TRBV12-5|.
TGTGCTAGTGGTTTCGGTGGCGGGTTCTATGGCTACACCTTC
CASGFGGGFYGYTF
>TRBJ2-7|.|13|TRBV19|.
TGTGCCAGTAGTACCGTCGACAGTTCCGAGCAGTACTTC
CASSTVDSSEQYF
>TRBJ1-2|.|16|TRBV7-8|.
TGTGCCAGCAGCTTAGAGCGGATTTCGTTGAACTATGGCTACACCTTC
CASSLERISLNYGYTF
>TRBJ1-5|.|15|TRBV2|.
TGTGCCAGCAGCCCGGACAGCCTTAGCAATCAGCCCCAGCATTTT
CASSPDSLSNQPQHF
>TRBJ1-2|.|14|TRBV7-8|TRBD1
TGTGCCAGCAGCACAAGGACAGGGGAAGTCGGCTACACCTTC
CASSTRTGEVGYTF
>TRBJ2-2|.|18|TRBV5-8|TRBD2
TGTGCCAGCAGCTTGCCCGCTAGCGGGAGGGCCGACACCGGGGAGCTGTTTTTT
CASSLPASGRADTGELFF
>TRBJ1-4|.|15|TRBV5-4|TRBD1
TGTGCCAGCAGCTTTCCCGGGACAGGAATCGAAAAACTGTTTTTT
CASSFPGTGIEKLFF
>TRBJ2-5|.|13|TRBV19|TRBD1
TGTGCCAGTAGTACGGGACAGCAAGAGACCCAGTACTTC
CASSTGQQETQYF
>TRBJ1-1|.|12|TRBV29-1|.
TGCAGCGTTGCACGGGGGGGCACTGAAGCTTTCTTT
CSVARGGTEAFF
>TRBJ2-7|.|13|TRBV10-2|.
TGCGCCAGCGAGGCAGAACTGACCTACGAGCAGTACTTC
CASEAELTYEQYF
>TRBJ2-1|.|16|TRBV4-1|TRBD1
TGCGCCAGCAGCCAAGAAGACCAGGGGGTGGGCAATGAGCAGTTCTTC
CASSQEDQGVGNEQFF
>TRBJ1-1|.|15|TRBV28|.
TGTGCCAGCAGTCCCCGCCCGGGATTGGGAACTGAAGCTTTCTTT
CASSPRPGLGTEAFF
>TRBJ1-2|.|15|TRBV28|TRBD1
TGTGCCAGCAGTCCCTCGGGACAGACAAACTATGGCTACACCTTC
CASSPSGQTNYGYTF